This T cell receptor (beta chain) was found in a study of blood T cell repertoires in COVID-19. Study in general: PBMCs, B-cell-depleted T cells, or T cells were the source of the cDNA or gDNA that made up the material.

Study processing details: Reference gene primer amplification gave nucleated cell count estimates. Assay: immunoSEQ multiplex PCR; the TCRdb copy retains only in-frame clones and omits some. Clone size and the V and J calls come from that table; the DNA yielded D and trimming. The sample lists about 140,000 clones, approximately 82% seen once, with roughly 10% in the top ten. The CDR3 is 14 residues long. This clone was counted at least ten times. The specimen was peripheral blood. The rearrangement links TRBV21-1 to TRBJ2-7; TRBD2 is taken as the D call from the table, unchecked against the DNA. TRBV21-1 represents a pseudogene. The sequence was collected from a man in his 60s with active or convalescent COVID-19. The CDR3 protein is CASSFSGLRNEQYV. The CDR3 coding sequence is TGTGCCAGCAGCTTCTCGGGACTAAGAAACGAGCAGTACGTC.